This T cell receptor beta chain was identified in a study of blood T cell repertoires in COVID-19. Study details: The United States, Italy and Spain were the sources of the acute and convalescent COVID-19 samples.

The assay was immunoSEQ multiplex PCR, and TCRdb's table has in-frame clones only and misses some. The repertoire has over 150,000 clones, roughly 84% of them found once; the top ten carry about 7%. The CDR3 extends over 14 amino acids. The V and J ends lost 5 bases and 5 bases, in that order; junction bases with no gene match: 6. The germline V gene encodes CDR1 LGHDT and CDR2 YNNKEL (reference sequence). The origin of this receptor is a woman aged 45-60 years who had recovered from COVID-19. The chain couples TRBV3-1 (or the pseudogene TRBV3-2) to TRBJ2-1, with 7 nucleotides matching TRBD1. Material for sequencing was PBMCs or T cells enriched from blood (not recorded which). CDR3 nucleotides: TGTGCCAGCAGCTGGGTACAGGGGAACAATGAGCAGTTCTTC. Encoded protein: CASSWVQGNNEQFF.